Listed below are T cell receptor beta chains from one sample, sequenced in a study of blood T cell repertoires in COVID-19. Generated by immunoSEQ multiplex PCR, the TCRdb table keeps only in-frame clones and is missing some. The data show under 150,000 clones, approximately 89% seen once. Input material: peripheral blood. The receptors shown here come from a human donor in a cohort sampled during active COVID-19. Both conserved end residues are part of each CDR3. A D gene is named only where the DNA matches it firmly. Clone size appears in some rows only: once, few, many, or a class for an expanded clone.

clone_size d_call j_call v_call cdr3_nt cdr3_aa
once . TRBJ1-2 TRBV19 TGTGCCAGTAGTATAGTCACGGCTCGCTGGAGGTATGGCTACACCTTC CASSIVTARWRYGYTF
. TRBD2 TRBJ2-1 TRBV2 TGTGCCAGCAGTGAACTAGCGGGGGGGCCTGATGAGCAGTTCTTC CASSELAGGPDEQFF
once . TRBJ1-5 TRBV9 TGTGCCAGCAGCGTAGGGGTCCAGGGGCGAGATCAGCCCCAGCATTTT CASSVGVQGRDQPQHF
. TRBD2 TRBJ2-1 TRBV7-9 TGTGCCAGCAGCCGGACTAGCGGCCATACGGCCGATGAGCAGTTCTTC CASSRTSGHTADEQFF
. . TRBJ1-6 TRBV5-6 TGTGCCAGCAGTTCTCCGACAGACTCCTATAATTCACCCCTCCACTTT CASSSPTDSYNSPLHF
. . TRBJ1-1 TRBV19 TGTGCCAGTAGCGGACACCCATCCACTGAAGCTTTCTTT CASSGHPSTEAFF
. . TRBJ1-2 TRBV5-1 TGCGCCAGCAGGACGCAGGGCGGCACGGATGGCTACACCTTC CASRTQGGTDGYTF
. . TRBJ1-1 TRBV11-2 TGTGCCAGCAGCTTAGTCCCTAGGAAAGTGAACACTGAAGCTTTCTTT CASSLVPRKVNTEAFF
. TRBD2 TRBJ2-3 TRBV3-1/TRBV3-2 TGTGCCAGCAGCCCGGGACTAGGGGGGGGCACAGATACGCAGTATTTT CASSPGLGGGTDTQYF
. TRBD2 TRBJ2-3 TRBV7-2 TGTGCCAGCAGCTTTAGCCGACTAGCAAAAGATACGCAGTATTTT CASSFSRLAKDTQYF
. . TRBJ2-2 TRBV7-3 TGTGCCAGCAGCTTATTAGCGGCCGGGGAGCTGTTTTTT CASSLLAAGELFF
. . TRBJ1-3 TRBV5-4 TGTGCCAGCAGTCTACCGTCTGGAAACACCATATATTTT CASSLPSGNTIYF
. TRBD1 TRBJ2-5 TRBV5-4 TGTGCCAGCAGCGTAGGCAGGGGGCAAGAGACCCAGTACTTC CASSVGRGQETQYF
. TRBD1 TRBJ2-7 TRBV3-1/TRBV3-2 TGTGCCAGCAGCCCAGGACAGGGGCCTTCCTACGAGCAGTACTTC CASSPGQGPSYEQYF
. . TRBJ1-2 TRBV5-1 TGCGCCAGCAGCTCAGGGGACGGCTACACCTTC CASSSGDGYTF
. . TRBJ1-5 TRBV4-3 TGCGCCAGCAGCCAAGAGGTGACAGCCAACAATTACAATCAGCCCCAGCATTTT CASSQEVTANNYNQPQHF
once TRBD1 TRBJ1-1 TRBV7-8 TGTGCCAGCAGTAAGGGACAGGGAGCTTTCTTT CASSKGQGAFF
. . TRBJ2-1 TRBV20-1 TGCAGTGCTAGTCGGGACTCGGCGTCGGATGAGCAGTTCTTC CSASRDSASDEQFF
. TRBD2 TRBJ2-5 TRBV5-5 TGTGCCAGCAGCTTGTTCATAGCGGGAGCGGGGGAGACCCAGTACTTC CASSLFIAGAGETQYF
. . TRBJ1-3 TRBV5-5 TGTGCCAGCAGCTTACAGGTCTTCCCCTCTGGAAACACCATATATTTT CASSLQVFPSGNTIYF
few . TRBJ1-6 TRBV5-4 TGTGCCAGCTCCAACTCGGGCCGGGGGGATTCACCCCTCCACTTT CASSNSGRGDSPLHF
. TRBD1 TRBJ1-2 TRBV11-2 TGTGCCAGCAGCTTAGAGGCAGGGGGCGGCTACACCTTC CASSLEAGGGYTF
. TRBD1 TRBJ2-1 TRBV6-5 TGTGCCTCTGCTGCGACAGGGCAATGGGATGAGCAGTTCTTC CASAATGQWDEQFF
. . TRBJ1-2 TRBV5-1 TGCGCCAGCAGCTTCGGGGGACCTAGTGTGGATAACTATGGCTACACCTTC CASSFGGPSVDNYGYTF
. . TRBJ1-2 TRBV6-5 TGTGCCAGCAGCGACCGGGAAAACTATGGCTACACCTTC CASSDRENYGYTF
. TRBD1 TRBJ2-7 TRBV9 TGTGCCAGCAGCGAATCGGGACAGTTTCGCGAGCAGTACTTC CASSESGQFREQYF
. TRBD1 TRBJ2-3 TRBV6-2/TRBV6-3 TGTGCCAGCAGCCTCAGGACAGGGGTCCGCACAGATACGCAGTATTTT CASSLRTGVRTDTQYF
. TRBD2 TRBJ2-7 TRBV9 TGTGCCAGCAGCGTAGCGTCAGGGACTAGCGGGACCTCCTACGAGCAGTACTTC CASSVASGTSGTSYEQYF
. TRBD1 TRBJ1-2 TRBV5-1 TGCGCCAGCAGCTTCGGTGCCCCGGGACAGGCCTATGGCTACACCTTC CASSFGAPGQAYGYTF
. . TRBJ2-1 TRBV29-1 TGCAGCGTTATAAGTTACAGGGCCAATGAGCAGTTCTTC CSVISYRANEQFF
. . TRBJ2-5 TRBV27 TGTGCCAGCAGTTTTTATGGCGAGACCCAGTACTTC CASSFYGETQYF
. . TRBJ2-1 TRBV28 TGTGCCAGCGGGAGGCCTAGCTCCTACAATGAGCAGTTCTTC CASGRPSSYNEQFF
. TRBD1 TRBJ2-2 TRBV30 TGTGCCTGGAGTGTACAGGGGTACGGGGAGCTGTTTTTT CAWSVQGYGELFF
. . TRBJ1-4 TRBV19 TGTGCCAGCGAATTTGGGGGCGCGCTGTTTTTT CASEFGGALFF
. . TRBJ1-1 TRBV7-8 TGTGCCAGCAGCCGAACTCTACCTACAGGGCCTGAAGCTTTCTTT CASSRTLPTGPEAFF
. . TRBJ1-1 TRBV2 TGTGCCAGCAGTACGCAGGCGACTGAAGCTTTCTTT CASSTQATEAFF
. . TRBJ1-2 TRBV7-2 TGTGCCAGCAGCTTAGGGCCCTATGGCTACACCTTC CASSLGPYGYTF
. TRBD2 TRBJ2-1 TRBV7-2 TGTGCCAGCTTGCAGGGATTAGCGGGGGGGCTCAATGAGCAGTTCTTC CASLQGLAGGLNEQFF
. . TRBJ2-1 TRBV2 TGTGCCAGCAGTGAAAGGCAGGGGAGAGAGCAGTTCTTC CASSERQGREQFF
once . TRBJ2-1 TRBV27 TGTGCCAGCAGTTTGGCCAGGGGTGGCAATGAGCAGTTCTTC CASSLARGGNEQFF
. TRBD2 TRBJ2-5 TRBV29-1 TGCAGCGCCCTTTGGGGACTAGCGGGAAATCAAGAGACCCAGTACTTC CSALWGLAGNQETQYF
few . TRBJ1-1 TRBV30 TGTGCCTGGAAGGTGGCCGGGAGCACTGAAGCTTTCTTT CAWKVAGSTEAFF
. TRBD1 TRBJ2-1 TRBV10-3 TGTGCCATCAGTGCCTGGACAGGTGAAACGGCCTACAATGAGCAGTTCTTC CAISAWTGETAYNEQFF
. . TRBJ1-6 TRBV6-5 TGTGCCAGCACCCGGACAACCTATAATTCACCCCTCCACTTT CASTRTTYNSPLHF
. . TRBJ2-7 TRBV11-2 TGTGCCAGCAGCCCTAACCCTGCTATATACGAGCAGTACTTC CASSPNPAIYEQYF